This TCR beta chain was documented in a study of blood T cell repertoires in COVID-19. About the research overall: Acute and convalescent COVID-19 samples came from the United States, Italy and Spain.

The CDR3 runs to 13 residues. Trimming left V 2 bases short and J 4 bases short, with 8 bases between. Germline lookup yields CDR1 MDHEN and CDR2 SYDVKM. As handled by the study authors: Researchers report that nucleated cell counts were estimated from reference gene primer amplification. Repertoires were generated with immunoSEQ multiplex PCR, while TCRdb's copy carries only in-frame clones and drops some. The D gene and trimming were derived from the DNA, and the V and J assignments and clone size from that table. The data show over 250,000 clones, about 89% seen once. The sequence was obtained from a woman aged 45-65 years with acute or convalescent COVID-19. Sequencing was done on a sample of peripheral blood. This chain joins TRBV28 and TRBJ1-2; no clear D. The CDR3, as DNA: TGTGCCAGCAGTTTAGGCAGGCTCTATGGCTACACCTTC. Translating gives CASSLGRLYGYTF.